This TCR beta chain was captured in a study of CD8 T cells in ankylosing spondylitis. Study results and limitations: The clones that were linked to disease were reported to be significantly enriched in matched synovial fluid samples from ankylosing spondylitis patients. Ankylosing spondylitis blood appeared to carry a characteristic TCR beta motif of seven to nine highly homologous variants.

MiXCR, applied by TCRdb to the 5' RACE reads, yields one record per CDR3 protein. Among around 490,000 distinct CDR3 sequences listed, about 5% were seen once. A word on this clonotype: What it binds is unknown. A much larger clone lies one base from this, so it may be a read error.

Germline V gene lookup returns CDR1 DFQATT and CDR2 SNEGSKA (reference sequence). This CDR3 has 14 residues. V is TRBV20-1 and J is TRBJ2-2; no clear D. Sequences were obtained from blood, either unsorted or a sorted T cell fraction (not recorded which). This receptor was taken from a male donor with ankylosing spondylitis. The CDR3 region is CSASKGANAGELFF. Written as DNA, the CDR3 is TGCAGTGCTAGTAAAGGCGCGAACGCCGGGGAGCTGTTTTTT.